This T cell receptor beta chain was sequenced during a study of identical twins (dated by TCRdb to about 2016). Concerning the study at large: The study deep-sequenced TCR alpha and beta repertoires from monozygotic twins, unrelated adults of various ages and cord blood to test whether fetal clonotypes persist. To rule out contamination, replicate twin experiments were performed at different times with different library preparation protocols.

Library generation was performed with 5' RACE. Reads for this sample came from an Illumina HiSeq 2000. A universal primer binding site was introduced by template switching, and a unique molecular identifier was present in the final cDNA, enabling accurate counting of TCR cDNA molecules. Specific primers in the conserved constant-segment region were used to synthesize first-strand cDNA for the TCR alpha and beta chains. To control for contamination, every cDNA library was double barcoded, receiving both a SMART-Mk sample barcode and Illumina barcodes. TruSeq adapter sequences along with Illumina sample barcodes were introduced in two successive PCR steps. TCR alpha and beta cDNA libraries were sequenced on the Illumina HiSeq platform with custom primers. The authors processed their data as follows. MiGEC was used to process raw reads and extract unique molecular identifiers, and MiXCR was used to find CDR3 positions. Recombination models were inferred per individual with the repgenHMM and IGoR tools using an EM algorithm. The tcR package in R was used for shared clonotype analysis, with sharing normalized by the product of cloneset sizes. Out-of-frame nonproductive sequences were analyzed to study raw recombination free of thymic and clonal selection effects. Clones were called with MiXCR by TCRdb after fastp trimmed the public reads at Q25, and only in-frame beta chains were retained. Records with the same CDR3 protein are collapsed into one entry carrying the most frequent genes and DNA. For this entry, the V and J calls and clone size follow TCRdb and not the study's own pipeline. Counted in this sample were fewer than 650,000 distinct CDR3 sequences; more than 9% of them appeared once. The ten largest account for under 3.5% of the sample.

Reading from cysteine to phenylalanine, the CDR3 counts 15 amino acids. The sequence is cut down to CDR3 DNA, 45 bases in frame from base 1. CDR1 and CDR2, per the germline V gene (reference sequence), are SEHNR and FQNEAQ. V loses 7 bases at its end and J loses 4 bases; junction bases beyond the gene matches: 8. Every donor in the study was a healthy Caucasian. Three pairs of female monozygotic twins, all aged about 18 to 29 years, were included in the twin cohort. The RNA used for TCR libraries was isolated from peripheral blood mononuclear cells. The paper's findings and limits, for the study overall: A weaker excess of twin sharing was found in beta out-of-frame sequences because the signal-to-noise ratio was lowered by fewer shared sequences. Compared with coincidental sharing between unrelated individuals, out-of-frame TCR alpha sequences shared between twins had an excess of sequences with low generation probability. Conclusions relied on cross-sectional statistical analysis, since the same donors could not be followed over many years. Invariant T cells such as MAIT and iNKT could partly confound zero-insertion analyses, although diverse VJ usage argued against such confounding for most clonotypes. Recombination models systematically underestimated out-of-frame TCR alpha sharing in monozygotic twins but agreed with sharing between unrelated individuals. Fewer insertions were carried by abundant cord blood beta clonotypes, a similar but weaker trend appeared in young adult naive repertoires, and no such trend appeared in memory repertoires.

Comment on this clonotype: This clone's antigen is unknown. Nothing much larger sits one base from this clone, and base qualities are not available.

The sample was also reused in another study, on yellow fever vaccine responses in identical twins. As that second study puts it: The T cell response to vaccination in identical twins was reported by the authors to appear partly convergent and partly personalized. In the study, vaccine-responding T cell clones were precisely tracked in identical twins.

This TCR was sampled from a woman under 30 in good health. Sequencing input: PBMCs. The receptor chain draws on TRBV7-9 and TRBJ2-1, and TRBD1 aligns with 9 junction nucleotides. The CDR3 corresponds to CASTPGQGDYNEQFF. The DNA reads TGTGCCAGCACCCCGGGACAGGGTGATTACAATGAGCAGTTCTTC.